These 14 T cell receptor beta chains share one sample of origin, sequenced in a study of blood T cell repertoires in COVID-19. The data were produced by immunoSEQ multiplex PCR, yet TCRdb's version contains in-frame clones alone and is incomplete. The table records about 370,000 clones, roughly 86% of them present only once. Sample: PBMCs or T cells enriched from blood (not recorded which). The receptors were sampled from a woman aged 25 to 39 who had recovered from COVID-19.

The rearrangement links TRBV25-1 to TRBJ1-1, with D maybe TRBD1 (5 bases). The V and J ends lost 7 bases and 4 bases respectively, with 13 bases between them. This CDR3 is built from 13 residues. Germline CDR1 and CDR2: MGHDK and SYGVNS. Here the CDR3 DNA reads TGTGCCAGCAAGCGGGGGGGGAGCACTGAAGCTTTCTTT. It yields the protein CASKRGGSTEAFF. Full variable domain (rest looked up from reference TRBV25-1 and TRBJ1-1): EADIYQTPRYLVIGTGKKITLECSQTMGHDKMYWYQQDPGMELHLIHYSYGVNSTEKGDLSSESTVSRIRTEHFPLTLESARPSHTSQYLCASKRGGSTEAFFGQGTRLTVV.

This chain uses TRBV29-1 with TRBJ2-3, with 9 bases matching TRBD2. The germline V gene encodes CDR1 SQVTM and CDR2 ANQGSEA. This CDR3 comprises 14 residues. Germline trimming cut 4 bases from V and 1 base from J; bases unmatched to any gene: 3. This CDR3 is CSVVLAGRTDTQYF. CDR3 bases: TGCAGCGTTGTCCTAGCGGGACGCACAGATACGCAGTATTTT.

As concerns this clone: In the same sample, other DNA sequences code for this CDR3. V usage is TRBV19 and J usage is TRBJ2-7; 9 bases fit TRBD1. The CDR3 spans 14 residues. V was pared by 8 bases and J by 1 base, with 6 bases of the junction left unmatched. The germline V gene encodes CDR1 LNHDA and CDR2 SQIVND (reference sequence). DNA of the CDR3: TGTGCCAGTTCAGGGGGACAGGGTTCCTACGAGCAGTACTTC. It translates to CASSGGQGSYEQYF.

The chain is built from TRBV5-1 and TRBJ1-2; tentative D call: TRBD1 (6 bases). This CDR3 is built from 14 residues. Germline V gene sequence: CDR1 SGHRS, CDR2 YFSETQ. V lost 0 bases and J lost 2, with 8 bases in between. The DNA of the CDR3 is TGCGCCAGCAGCTTGGAACAGGGAAACTATGGCTACACCTTC. This sequence encodes CASSLEQGNYGYTF.

This chain uses TRBV9 with TRBJ1-4; TRBD1 matches at 8 bases. Germline loops: CDR1 SGDLS, CDR2 YYNGEE. The CDR3 spans 14 residues. The V segment lost 4 bases and the J segment 7 bases; nucleotides outside the gene matches: 6. This CDR3 reads CASSRGTGGEKLFF. CDR3 nucleotide sequence: TGTGCCAGCAGCAGAGGGACAGGAGGTGAAAAACTGTTTTTT. The whole variable domain, filled in from reference TRBV9 and TRBJ1-4, reads DSGVTQTPKHLITATGQRVTLRCSPRSGDLSVYWYQQSLDQGLQFLIQYYNGEERAKGNILERFSAQQFPDLHSELNLSSLELGDSALYFCASSRGTGGEKLFFGSGTQLSVL.

V gene TRBV2 combines with J gene TRBJ2-1; weak D call: TRBD2 (6 bases). The CDR3 extends over 15 amino acids. The germline V gene has CDR1 SNHLY and CDR2 FYNNEI. Trimming removed 2 bases from V and 6 bases from J, with 14 bases in between. The CDR3 spells CASSETGVGGNEQFF. The DNA for the CDR3 is TGTGCCAGCAGTGAAACGGGAGTTGGTGGCAATGAGCAGTTCTTC.

The rearrangement uses TRBV24-1 and TRBJ1-5; D is uncertain. The CDR3 contains 14 residues. Germline V gene sequence: CDR1 KGHDR, CDR2 SFDVKD. With 4 bases removed from V and 0 bases from J, the gap between germline ends came to 6 bases. CDR3 sequence: CATSEYNSNQPQHF. The DNA for the CDR3 is TGTGCCACCAGTGAGTATAATAGCAATCAGCCCCAGCATTTT.

The chain combines TRBV3-1 (or the pseudogene TRBV3-2) with TRBJ2-5; no clear D gene. The CDR3 spans 11 residues. Per the germline V gene, CDR1 is LGHDT and CDR2 is YNNKEL (reference sequence). V lost 3 bases and J lost 7, with 6 bases in between. The CDR3 loop is CASSHTGTQYF. The CDR3 DNA sequence: TGTGCCAGCAGCCACACCGGGACCCAGTACTTC.

The chain combines TRBV28 with TRBJ2-3, with 7 bases fitting TRBD1. The junction had 13 bases not matched to a gene; V was cut back by 7 bases and J by 3 bases. Germline V gene data show CDR1 as MDHEN and CDR2 as SYDVKM. This CDR3 comprises 16 residues. The DNA of the CDR3 is TGTGCCAGCACCCAGAAGGGGGCAGGCCGTACAGATACGCAGTATTTT. Translation: CASTQKGAGRTDTQYF.

The chain couples TRBV9 to TRBJ1-3; 8 bases are shared with TRBD1. This CDR3 spans 17 amino acids. Trimming removed 0 bases from V and 0 bases from J; junction bases left unmatched: 5. CDR1 is SGDLS, CDR2 YYNGEE, per germline. Here the CDR3 DNA reads TGTGCCAGCAGCGTAGATCCAGGGGGCAGCTCTGGAAACACCATATATTTT. Translation: CASSVDPGGSSGNTIYF.

The J gene is TRBJ1-1, the V gene TRBV19; possible D gene TRBD1, 5 bases. The germline V gene has CDR1 LNHDA and CDR2 SQIVND (reference sequence). The V and J ends lost 1 base and 2 bases respectively, with 8 bases between them. This CDR3 has 14 amino acids. Written as DNA, the CDR3 is TGTGCCAGTAGTATAGGACAGATAAACACTGAAGCTTTCTTT. It codes for CASSIGQINTEAFF.

By sample fraction, this clone is medium-sized. The V gene is TRBV18, the J gene TRBJ1-2; 9 bases fit TRBD1. The CDR3 is 15 amino acids. Germline trimming cut 3 bases from V and 1 base from J; bases unmatched to any gene: 3. Per germline, CDR1 KGHSH and CDR2 LQKENI. The DNA for the CDR3 is TGTGCCAGCTCACCTCCGGGACAGGGTAACTATGGCTACACCTTC. Protein: CASSPPGQGNYGYTF. The full variable domain, completed using reference TRBV18 and TRBJ1-2, is NAGVMQNPRHLVRRRGQEARLRCSPMKGHSHVYWYRQLPEEGLKFMVYLQKENIIDESGMPKERFSAEFPKEGPSILRIQQVVRGDSAAYFCASSPPGQGNYGYTFGSGTRLTVV.

The rearrangement links TRBV9 to TRBJ1-1; possible D gene TRBD1, 6 bases. The CDR3 is 14 amino acids. The V end was cut by 0 bases, the J end by 2 bases, with 8 bases between. Germline CDR1 SGDLS, CDR2 YYNGEE. The CDR3 sequence: CASSVDRVNTEAFF. The CDR3 DNA is TGTGCCAGCAGCGTAGACAGGGTTAACACTGAAGCTTTCTTT.

This clone occurred once. The chain recombines TRBV5-6 with TRBJ1-2, with D perhaps matching TRBD1 (6 bases). Germline CDR1 SGHDT, CDR2 YYEEEE. The CDR3 length is 15 residues. Trimming removed 2 bases at V and 7 bases at J, with 18 bases between. CDR3 in amino acids: CASSFSAWGQGGYTF. The CDR3 nucleotides read TGTGCCAGCAGCTTCAGTGCCTGGGGGCAGGGTGGCTACACCTTC.